These 8 T cell receptor beta chains originate from one sample sequenced in a study of T cell clones after liver transplantation. Sequenced by immunoSEQ multiplex PCR; TCRdb stores in-frame clones only, minus some. The table shows under 20,000 clones, with 85% to 90% occurring only once. The source was CD8+ T cells from blood, collected approximately 45 months after liver transplant. The receptors shown here come from a human patient who received a liver transplant. Some T cells may trace back to the graft donor.

This rearrangement joins TRBV6-5 to TRBJ1-5, with D possibly TRBD1 on 5 matching bases. This CDR3 is 13 amino acids long. V was cut by 7 bases and J by 5 bases, with 12 bases left in between. Germline V CDR1 and CDR2: MNHEY, SVGAGI. This CDR3 is CASTQGPHQPQHF. The CDR3 coding sequence is TGTGCCAGCACTCAGGGACCTCATCAGCCCCAGCATTTT.

V gene TRBV19 combines with J gene TRBJ1-1; a possible D gene is TRBD1 (5 bases). The CDR3 spans 14 residues. The germline V gene has CDR1 LNHDA and CDR2 SQIVND (reference sequence). Trimming took off 5 bases at V and 2 bases at J, with 12 bases between the two ends. This CDR3 reads CASSAGTVNTEAFF. The CDR3 region has the DNA TGTGCCAGTAGTGCGGGGACGGTAAACACTGAAGCTTTCTTT.

The rearrangement uses TRBV4-1 and TRBJ2-1, with 8 bases aligning to TRBD2. The V gene end was trimmed by 1 base and the J gene end by 7 bases; junction bases not matched to a gene: 3. The germline gives CDR1 MGHRA, CDR2 YSYEKL. The CDR3 length is 14 residues. DNA for the CDR3: TGCGCCAGCAGCCAAGTGGGACTAGAGAATGAGCAGTTCTTC. Translation: CASSQVGLENEQFF.

This sequence joins TRBV19 and TRBJ1-1; D is ambiguous. The CDR3 is 15 residues long. Trimming removed 7 bases at V and 0 bases at J, with 15 bases between. CDR1 LNHDA and CDR2 SQIVND come from the germline V gene (reference sequence). CDR3 nucleotides: TGTGCCAGTATGGGCTGGGAACGTATGAACACTGAAGCTTTCTTT. It codes for CASMGWERMNTEAFF.

This clone was observed a single time. The chain is built from TRBV5-6 and TRBJ2-7; possibly TRBD2 for D (5 bases). Germline V lookup: CDR1 SGHDT, CDR2 YYEEEE. Between the trimmed V and J ends, which lost 1 base and 3 bases, there was a span of 14 bases. This CDR3 has 15 residues. In DNA, the CDR3 is TGTGCCAGCAGCTTGCTTACGGGAAGTGACTACGAGCAGTACTTC. Its protein is CASSLLTGSDYEQYF.

This clone was seen once. The V call is TRBV4-1, the J call TRBJ1-1; 8 bases align to TRBD1. The CDR3 covers 17 residues. The J segment lost 0 bases and the V segment lost 3 bases, leaving 9 bases of the junction unmatched. The germline V gene has CDR1 MGHRA and CDR2 YSYEKL. The CDR3 bases are TGCGCCAGCAGCCACGCCTGGGACAGGATCATGAACACTGAAGCTTTCTTT. Its translation is CASSHAWDRIMNTEAFF.

The chain uses TRBV4-1 and TRBJ1-2, with a possible D match to TRBD1 (6 bases). Germline V gene data show CDR1 as MGHRA and CDR2 as YSYEKL. V was clipped by 0 bases and J by 4 bases, with 18 bases between them. CDR3 length: 17 residues. The CDR3 is CASSQDIIARDIYGYTF. The CDR3 DNA reads as TGCGCCAGCAGCCAAGATATTATAGCCCGGGACATCTATGGCTACACCTTC.

The chain links TRBV7-9 to TRBJ2-7, with 8 bases matching TRBD2. Trimming cost V 3 bases and J 0 bases; bases outside gene matches: 7. The CDR3 is 16 residues long. Per germline, CDR1 SEHNR and CDR2 FQNEAQ (reference sequence). In DNA form, the CDR3 reads TGTGCCAGCAGCTTGCCGGGAGGGGAACCCTCCTACGAGCAGTACTTC. Protein sequence: CASSLPGGEPSYEQYF.